This TCR beta chain stems from a study of Ad26.COV2.S vaccination and SARS-CoV-2 variants. At the level of the study: Each vaccinee took Ad26.COV2.S intramuscularly, once or twice 56 days apart.

Measured with immunoSEQ multiplex PCR; TCRdb has only the in-frame clones, and not every one. The sample has 300,000 to 350,000 clones; roughly 90% are singletons. The trim removed 2 bases at V and 3 bases at J, leaving 2 bases unmatched. This CDR3 contains 15 residues. Germline V gene sequence: CDR1 SGHRS, CDR2 YFSETQ. The sample's treatment: 19 received Ad26.COV2.S at low or high dose, single or two shots; a few received placebo; per-sample allocation not given. Each sample was drawn 63 days after the first injection (of vaccine or placebo). The chain recombines TRBV5-1 with TRBJ2-3; 11 bases map to TRBD2. The source is a person between 18 and 60 years old who received the Ad26.COV2.S COVID-19 vaccine or a placebo. Sequences were derived from peripheral blood, sampled in a trial of Ad26.COV2.S vaccine versus placebo. This CDR3 reads CASSFSGRATDTQYF. The CDR3 bases are TGCGCCAGCAGCTTTAGCGGGAGGGCGACAGATACGCAGTATTTT. Full variable domain (rest looked up from reference TRBV5-1 and TRBJ2-3): KAGVTQTPRYLIKTRGQQVTLSCSPISGHRSVSWYQQTPGQGLQFLFEYFSETQRNKGNFPGRFSGRQFSNSRSEMNVSTLELGDSALYLCASSFSGRATDTQYFGPGTRLTVL.